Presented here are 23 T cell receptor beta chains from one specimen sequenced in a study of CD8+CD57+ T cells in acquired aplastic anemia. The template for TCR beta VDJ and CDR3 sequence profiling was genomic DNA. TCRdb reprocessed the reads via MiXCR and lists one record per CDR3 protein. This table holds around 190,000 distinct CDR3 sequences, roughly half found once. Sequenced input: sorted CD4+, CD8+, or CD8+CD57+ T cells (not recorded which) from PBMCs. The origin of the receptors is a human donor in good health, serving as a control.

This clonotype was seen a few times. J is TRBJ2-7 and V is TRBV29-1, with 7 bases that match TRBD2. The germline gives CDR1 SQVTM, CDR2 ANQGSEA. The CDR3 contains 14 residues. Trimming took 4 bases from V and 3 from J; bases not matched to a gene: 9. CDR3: CSVVSGGGGYEQYF. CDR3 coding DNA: TGCAGCGTTGTTTCCGGCGGCGGGGGCTACGAGCAGTACTTC.

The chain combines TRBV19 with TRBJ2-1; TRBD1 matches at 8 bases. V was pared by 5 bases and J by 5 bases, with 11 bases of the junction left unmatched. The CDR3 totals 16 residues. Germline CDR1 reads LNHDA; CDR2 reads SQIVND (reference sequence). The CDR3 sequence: CASSHQVRGPDNEQFF. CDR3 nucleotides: TGTGCCAGTAGTCATCAGGTCAGGGGGCCTGACAATGAGCAGTTCTTC.

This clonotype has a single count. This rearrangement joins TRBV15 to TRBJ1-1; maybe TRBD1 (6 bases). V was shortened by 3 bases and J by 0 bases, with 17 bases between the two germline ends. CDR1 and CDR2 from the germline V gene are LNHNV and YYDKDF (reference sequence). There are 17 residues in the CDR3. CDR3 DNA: TGTGCCACCAGCAGCGACTTTGGGGGCAGCCTGAACACTGAAGCTTTCTTT. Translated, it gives CATSSDFGGSLNTEAFF.

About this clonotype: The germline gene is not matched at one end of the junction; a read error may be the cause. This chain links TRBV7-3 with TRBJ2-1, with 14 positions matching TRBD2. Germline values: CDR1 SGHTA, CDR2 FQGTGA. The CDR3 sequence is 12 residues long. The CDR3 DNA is TGTGCCAGCTCGGGACTAGCGGGGGAGCGGTTCTTC. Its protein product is CASSGLAGERFF.

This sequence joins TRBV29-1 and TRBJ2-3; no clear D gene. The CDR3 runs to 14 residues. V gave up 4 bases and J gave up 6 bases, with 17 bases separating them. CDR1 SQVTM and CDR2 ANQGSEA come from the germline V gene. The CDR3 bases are TGCAGCGTTGTTGGTACCCCCAATACTGATACGCAGTATTTT. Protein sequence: CSVVGTPNTDTQYF.

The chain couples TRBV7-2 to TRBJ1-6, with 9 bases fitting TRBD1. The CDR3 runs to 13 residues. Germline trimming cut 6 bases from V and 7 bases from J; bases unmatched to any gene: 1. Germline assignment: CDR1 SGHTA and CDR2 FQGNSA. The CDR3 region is CASRTGGNSPLHF. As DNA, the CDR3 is TGTGCCAGCAGGACAGGGGGGAATTCACCCCTCCACTTT.

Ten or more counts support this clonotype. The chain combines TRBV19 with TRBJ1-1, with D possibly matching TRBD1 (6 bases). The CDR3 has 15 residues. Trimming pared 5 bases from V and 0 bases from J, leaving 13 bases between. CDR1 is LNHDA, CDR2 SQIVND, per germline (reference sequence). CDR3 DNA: TGTGCCAGTAGTTGGGGGGGGACATTGAACACTGAAGCTTTCTTT. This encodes CASSWGGTLNTEAFF. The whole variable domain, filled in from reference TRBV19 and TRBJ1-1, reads DGGITQSPKYLFRKEGQNVTLSCEQNLNHDAMYWYRQDPGQGLRLIYYSQIVNDFQKGDIAEGYSVSREKKESFPLTVTSAQKNPTAFYLCASSWGGTLNTEAFFGQGTRLTVV.

The CDR3: CATSDFMETQYF. The CDR3 nucleotides are TGTGCCACCAGTGATTTTATGGAGACCCAGTACTTC. This rearrangement joins TRBV24-1 to TRBJ2-5; no clear D. Germline CDR1 KGHDR, CDR2 SFDVKD. The CDR3 runs to 12 residues. V was pared by 1 base and J by 5 bases, with 4 bases between.

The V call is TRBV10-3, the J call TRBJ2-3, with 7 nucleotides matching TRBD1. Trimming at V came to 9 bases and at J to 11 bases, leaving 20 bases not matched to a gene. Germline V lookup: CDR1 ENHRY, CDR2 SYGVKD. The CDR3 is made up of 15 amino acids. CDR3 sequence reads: CAISPDRMGPNEQYF. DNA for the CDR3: TGTGCCATAAGTCCGGACAGGATGGGACCCAATGAGCAGTATTTT.

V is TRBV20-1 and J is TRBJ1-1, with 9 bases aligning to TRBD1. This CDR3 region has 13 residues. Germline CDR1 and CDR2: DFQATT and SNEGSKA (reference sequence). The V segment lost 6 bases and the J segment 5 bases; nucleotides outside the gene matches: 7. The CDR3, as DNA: TGCAGTGCGTACAGGGGGCCAGGGACTGAAGCTTTCTTT. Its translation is CSAYRGPGTEAFF.

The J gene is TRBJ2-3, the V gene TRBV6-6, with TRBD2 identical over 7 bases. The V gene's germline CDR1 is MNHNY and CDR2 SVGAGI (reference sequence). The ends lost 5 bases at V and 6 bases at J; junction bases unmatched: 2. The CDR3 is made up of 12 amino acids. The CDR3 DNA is TGTGCCAGCAGTGGGAGGGTCGATACGCAGTATTTT. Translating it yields CASSGRVDTQYF.

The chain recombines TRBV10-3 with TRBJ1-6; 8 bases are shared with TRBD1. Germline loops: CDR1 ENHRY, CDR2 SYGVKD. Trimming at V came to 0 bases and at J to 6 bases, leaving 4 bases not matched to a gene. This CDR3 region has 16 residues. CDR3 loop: CAISESRDRSNSPLHF. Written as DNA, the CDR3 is TGTGCCATCAGTGAGTCGAGGGACAGGAGTAATTCACCCCTCCACTTT.

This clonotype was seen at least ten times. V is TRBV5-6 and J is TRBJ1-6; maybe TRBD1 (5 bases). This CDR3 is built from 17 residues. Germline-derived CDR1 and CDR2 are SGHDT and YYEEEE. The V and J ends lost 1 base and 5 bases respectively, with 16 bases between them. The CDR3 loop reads CASSLSPGQLNNSPLHF. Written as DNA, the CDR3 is TGTGCCAGCAGCTTGTCTCCGGGGCAGTTGAATAATTCACCCCTCCACTTT.

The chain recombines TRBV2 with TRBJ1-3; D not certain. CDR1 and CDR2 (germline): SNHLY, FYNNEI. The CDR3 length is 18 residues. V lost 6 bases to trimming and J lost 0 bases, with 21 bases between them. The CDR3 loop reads CASSQFPRPGSSGNTIYF. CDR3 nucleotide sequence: TGTGCCAGCAGCCAATTCCCCCGGCCGGGGAGCTCTGGAAACACCATATATTTT. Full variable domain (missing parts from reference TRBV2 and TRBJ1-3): EPEVTQTPSHQVTQMGQEVILRCVPISNHLYFYWYRQILGQKVEFLVSFYNNEISEKSEIFDDQFSVERPDGSNFTLKIRSTKLEDSAMYFCASSQFPRPGSSGNTIYFGEGSWLTVV.

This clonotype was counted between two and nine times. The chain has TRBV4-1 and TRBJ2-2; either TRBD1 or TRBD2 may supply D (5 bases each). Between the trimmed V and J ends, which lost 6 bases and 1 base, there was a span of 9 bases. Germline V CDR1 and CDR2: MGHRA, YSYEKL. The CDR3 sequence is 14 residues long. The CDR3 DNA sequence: TGCGCCAGCAGAATGGGGGTGAACACCGGGGAGCTGTTTTTT. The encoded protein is CASRMGVNTGELFF.

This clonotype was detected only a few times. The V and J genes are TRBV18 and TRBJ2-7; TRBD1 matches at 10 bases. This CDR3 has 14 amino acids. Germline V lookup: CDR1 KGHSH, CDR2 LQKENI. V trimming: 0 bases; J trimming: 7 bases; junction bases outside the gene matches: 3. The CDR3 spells CASSPPGQGSEQYF. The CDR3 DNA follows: TGTGCCAGCTCACCACCGGGACAGGGGAGTGAGCAGTACTTC.

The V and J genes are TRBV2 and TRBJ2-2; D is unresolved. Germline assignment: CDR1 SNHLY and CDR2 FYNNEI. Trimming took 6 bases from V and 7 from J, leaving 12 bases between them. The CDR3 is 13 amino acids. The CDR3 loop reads CASRGPRGGELFF. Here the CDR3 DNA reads TGTGCCAGCAGAGGCCCCAGAGGCGGGGAGCTGTTTTTT.

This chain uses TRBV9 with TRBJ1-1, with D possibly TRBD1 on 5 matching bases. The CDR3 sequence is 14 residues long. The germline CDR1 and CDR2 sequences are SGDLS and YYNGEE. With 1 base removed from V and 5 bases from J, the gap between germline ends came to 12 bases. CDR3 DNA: TGTGCCAGCAGCGTAATCGGGGCGCCGACTGAAGCTTTCTTT. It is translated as CASSVIGAPTEAFF.

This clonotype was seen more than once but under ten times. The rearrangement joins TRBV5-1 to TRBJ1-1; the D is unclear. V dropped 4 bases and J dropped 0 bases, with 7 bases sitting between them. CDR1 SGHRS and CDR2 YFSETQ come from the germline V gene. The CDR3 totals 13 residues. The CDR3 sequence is CASSRELNTEAFF. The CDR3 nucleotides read TGCGCCAGCAGCCGGGAGCTGAACACTGAAGCTTTCTTT.

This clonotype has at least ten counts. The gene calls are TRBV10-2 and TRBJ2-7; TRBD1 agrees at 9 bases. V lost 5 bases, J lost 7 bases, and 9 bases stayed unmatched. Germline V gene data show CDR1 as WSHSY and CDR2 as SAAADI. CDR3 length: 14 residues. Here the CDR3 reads CASSSGTGRSEQYF. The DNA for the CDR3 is TGCGCCAGCAGTTCCGGGACAGGGCGGTCGGAGCAGTACTTC.

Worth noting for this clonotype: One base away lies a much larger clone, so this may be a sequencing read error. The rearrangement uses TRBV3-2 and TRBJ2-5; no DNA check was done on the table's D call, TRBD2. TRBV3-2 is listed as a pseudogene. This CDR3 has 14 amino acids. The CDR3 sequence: CACSSSGPQETQYF. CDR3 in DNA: TGTGCCTGCAGCTCTAGCGGACCACAAGAGACCCAGTACTTC.

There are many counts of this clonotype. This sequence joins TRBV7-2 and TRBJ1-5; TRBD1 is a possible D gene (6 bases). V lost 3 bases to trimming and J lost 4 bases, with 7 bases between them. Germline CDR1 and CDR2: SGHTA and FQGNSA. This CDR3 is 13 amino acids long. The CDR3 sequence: CASSFTGNQPQHF. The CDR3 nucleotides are TGTGCCAGCAGCTTTACAGGGAATCAGCCCCAGCATTTT.

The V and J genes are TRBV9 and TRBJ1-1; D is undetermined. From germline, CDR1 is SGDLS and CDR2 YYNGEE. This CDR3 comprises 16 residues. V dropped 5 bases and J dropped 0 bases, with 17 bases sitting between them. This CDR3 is CASSVPPRVLNTEAFF. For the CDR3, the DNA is TGTGCCAGCAGTGTCCCCCCTCGGGTCCTGAACACTGAAGCTTTCTTT.